These 8 T cell receptor beta chains were sequenced from one sample in a study of Graves' ophthalmopathy and Graves' hyperthyroidism. RNA transcripts were the source from which TCR beta CDR3 regions were amplified. Second-round multiplex PCR followed a first-round RT-PCR using HTBI primers. TCRdb recomputed calls from the multiplex PCR reads with MiXCR, one row per CDR3 protein. The data show 900,000 to 1,200,000 distinct CDR3 sequences, with about two fifths seen just once and 11% held by the top ten. The sequencing sample was made of peripheral blood or thyroid tissue (not recorded which). These receptors were collected from an adult man with Graves' hyperthyroidism.

The sample holds many counts of this clonotype. The chain joins TRBV12-3 or TRBV12-4 to TRBJ1-5; unclear D gene. The CDR3 is 15 amino acids. V lost 4 bases, J lost 6 bases, and 16 bases lay in between. The CDR3 DNA reads TGTGCCAGCAGTTCGTTGGGGATCAGAGGTCAGCCCCAGCATTTT. It is translated as CASSSLGIRGQPQHF.

V and J are TRBV7-9 and TRBJ1-1; D is unclear. Trimming stripped 6 bases from V and 1 base from J, with 9 bases between. The CDR3 extends over 13 amino acids. Per germline, CDR1 SEHNR and CDR2 FQNEAQ (reference sequence). CDR3 bases: TGTGCCAGCAGTAGACCGAGGAACACTGAAGCTTTCTTT. Protein: CASSRPRNTEAFF.

The chain couples TRBV5-1 to TRBJ2-7; no clear D. The CDR3 consists of 16 residues. V was cut by 5 bases and J by 5 bases, with 23 bases left in between. In germline, CDR1 is SGHRS, CDR2 YFSETQ. The chain's CDR3 is CASRSRGVGSLNEQYF. The CDR3 DNA is TGCGCCAGCAGATCTCGTGGGGTGGGGTCCCTCAACGAGCAGTACTTC.

The rearrangement links TRBV7-3 to TRBJ2-7; D is perhaps TRBD1 (5 bases). There are 14 residues in the CDR3. The V gene lost 1 base and the J gene lost 4 bases, with 11 bases spanning the gap. The germline V gene has CDR1 SGHTA and CDR2 FQGTGA. In DNA, the CDR3 is TGTGCCAGCAGCTTAAATGCAGGGTTATACGAGCAGTACTTC. It translates to CASSLNAGLYEQYF.

The chain joins TRBV5-1 to TRBJ2-5; D is uncertain. The J call may be incorrect, as the DNA end agrees better with TRBJ2-1. CDR3 length equals 11 residues. Germline V lookup: CDR1 SGHRS, CDR2 YFSETQ. CDR3 protein: CASSHQGEQFF. The CDR3 nucleotides are TGCGCCAGCAGCCACCAAGGGGAGCAGTTCTTC.

The genes are TRBV12-3 or TRBV12-4 and TRBJ2-2; the D gene is possibly TRBD1 (5 bases). This CDR3 has 17 amino acids. Trimming removed 1 base from V and 2 bases from J, with 14 bases in between. DNA of the CDR3: TGTGCCAGCAGTTTAGGCGGACAACTCTTTAACACCGGGGAGCTGTTTTTT. The encoded protein is CASSLGGQLFNTGELFF.

Comments on this clonotype: Lacking the conserved final phenylalanine or tryptophan, this CDR3 likely reflects a read error. This chain joins TRBV25-1 and TRBJ1-1; D unresolved. V lost 4 bases and J 1 base, leaving 13 bases between the germline ends. CDR1 and CDR2 (germline): MGHDK, SYGVNS. The CDR3 contains 15 residues. The CDR3 DNA reads TGTGCCAGCAGTGGAGCCGCAAGGCAGAACACTGAAGCTTTCTCT. Translated, it gives CASSGAARQNTEAFS.

The rearrangement links TRBV5-4 to TRBJ1-6; TRBD1 agrees at 9 bases. This CDR3 has 13 amino acids. The ends lost 7 bases at V and 9 bases at J; junction bases unmatched: 5. CDR1 is SGHNT and CDR2 is YYREEE in the germline V gene (reference sequence). This CDR3 is CASLGQGGSPLHF. Written as DNA, the CDR3 is TGTGCCAGCTTGGGACAGGGTGGTTCACCCCTCCACTTT.